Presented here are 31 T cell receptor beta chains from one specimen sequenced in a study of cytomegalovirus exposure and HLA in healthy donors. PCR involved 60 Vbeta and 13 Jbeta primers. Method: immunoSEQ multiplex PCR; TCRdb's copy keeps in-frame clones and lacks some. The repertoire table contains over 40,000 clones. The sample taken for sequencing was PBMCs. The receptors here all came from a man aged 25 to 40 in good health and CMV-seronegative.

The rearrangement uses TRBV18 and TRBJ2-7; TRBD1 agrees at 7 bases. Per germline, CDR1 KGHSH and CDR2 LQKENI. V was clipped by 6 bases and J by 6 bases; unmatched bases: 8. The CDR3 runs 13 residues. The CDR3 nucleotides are TGTGCCAGCTCCTTTAGGGGGCCGGGCGAGCAGTACTTC. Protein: CASSFRGPGEQYF.

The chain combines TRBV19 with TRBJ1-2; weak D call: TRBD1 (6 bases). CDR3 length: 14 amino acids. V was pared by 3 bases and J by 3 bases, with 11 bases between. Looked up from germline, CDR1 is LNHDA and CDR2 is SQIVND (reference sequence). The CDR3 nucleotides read TGTGCCAGTAGTATCGGACAGCCCGACTATGGCTACACCTTC. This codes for CASSIGQPDYGYTF.

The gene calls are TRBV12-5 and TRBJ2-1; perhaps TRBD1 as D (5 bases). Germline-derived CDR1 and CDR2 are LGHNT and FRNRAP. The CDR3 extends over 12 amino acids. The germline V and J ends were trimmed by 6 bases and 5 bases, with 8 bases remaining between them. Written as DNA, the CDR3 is TGTGCTAGTGGAACAGGCAACAATGAGCAGTTCTTC. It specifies CASGTGNNEQFF.

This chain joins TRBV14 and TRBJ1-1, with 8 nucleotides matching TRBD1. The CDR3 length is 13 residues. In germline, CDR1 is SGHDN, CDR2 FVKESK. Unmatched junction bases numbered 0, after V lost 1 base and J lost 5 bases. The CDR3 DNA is TGTGCCAGCAGCCAAGGGACAGGGACTGAAGCTTTCTTT. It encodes CASSQGTGTEAFF.

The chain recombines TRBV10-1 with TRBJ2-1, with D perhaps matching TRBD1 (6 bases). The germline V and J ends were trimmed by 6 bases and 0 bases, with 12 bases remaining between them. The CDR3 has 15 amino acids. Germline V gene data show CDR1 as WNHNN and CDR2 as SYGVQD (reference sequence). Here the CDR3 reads CASSVWDNSYNEQFF. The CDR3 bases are TGCGCCAGCAGCGTGTGGGACAACTCCTACAATGAGCAGTTCTTC.

The CDR3 coding sequence is TGTGCCAGCAGTTCGGGACAGGGCCCCTACGAGCAGTACTTC. It encodes CASSSGQGPYEQYF. The chain uses TRBV27 and TRBJ2-7; 9 positions agree with TRBD1. Trimming cost V 4 bases and J 2 bases; bases outside gene matches: 3. Germline CDR1 reads MNHEY; CDR2 reads SMNVEV (reference sequence). This CDR3 is 14 amino acids long.

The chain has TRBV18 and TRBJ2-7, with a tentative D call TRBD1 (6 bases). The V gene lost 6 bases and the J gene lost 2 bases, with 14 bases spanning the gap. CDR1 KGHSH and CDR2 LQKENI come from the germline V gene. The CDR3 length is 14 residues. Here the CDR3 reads CASSPQGSPYEQYF. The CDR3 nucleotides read TGTGCCAGCTCGCCTCAGGGGTCCCCCTACGAGCAGTACTTC.

The CDR3, as DNA: TGTGCCAGCAGTGACGCTTTAACTAGCGGGGAGGAGACCCAGTACTTC. It codes for CASSDALTSGEETQYF. The V call is TRBV25-1, the J call TRBJ2-5, with TRBD2 identical over 10 bases. J gave up 5 bases and V 3 bases, and 9 bases lay outside the gene matches. The germline gives CDR1 MGHDK, CDR2 SYGVNS. CDR3 length: 16 amino acids.

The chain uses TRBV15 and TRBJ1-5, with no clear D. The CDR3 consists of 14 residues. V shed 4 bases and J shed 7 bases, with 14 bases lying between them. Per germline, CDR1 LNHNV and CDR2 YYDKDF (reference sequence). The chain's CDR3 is CATSTGPEGQPQHF. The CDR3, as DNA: TGTGCCACCAGCACAGGACCGGAGGGCCAGCCCCAGCATTTT.

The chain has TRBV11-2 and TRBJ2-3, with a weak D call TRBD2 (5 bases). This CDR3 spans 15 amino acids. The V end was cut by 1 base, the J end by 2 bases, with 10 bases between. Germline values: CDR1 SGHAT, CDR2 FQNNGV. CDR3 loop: CASSLVRGITDTQYF. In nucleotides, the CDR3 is TGTGCCAGCAGCTTAGTTAGAGGGATCACAGATACGCAGTATTTT. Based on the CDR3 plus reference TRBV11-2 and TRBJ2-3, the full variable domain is EAGVAQSPRYKIIEKRQSVAFWCNPISGHATLYWYQQILGQGPKLLIQFQNNGVVDDSQLPKDRFSAERLKGVDSTLKIQPAKLEDSAVYLCASSLVRGITDTQYFGPGTRLTVL.

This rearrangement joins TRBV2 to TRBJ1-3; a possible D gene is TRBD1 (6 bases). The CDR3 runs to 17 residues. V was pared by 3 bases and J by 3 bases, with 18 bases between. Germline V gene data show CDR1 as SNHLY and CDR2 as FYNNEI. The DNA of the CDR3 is TGTGCCAGCAGTGATAGGTTAGACAGGCGATTTGGAAACACCATATATTTT. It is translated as CASSDRLDRRFGNTIYF.

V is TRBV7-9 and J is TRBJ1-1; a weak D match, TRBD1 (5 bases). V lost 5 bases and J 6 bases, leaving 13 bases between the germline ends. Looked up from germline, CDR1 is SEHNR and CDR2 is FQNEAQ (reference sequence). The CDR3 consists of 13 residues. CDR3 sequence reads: CASSPPWGAEAFF. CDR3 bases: TGTGCCAGCAGCCCACCATGGGGGGCTGAAGCTTTCTTT.

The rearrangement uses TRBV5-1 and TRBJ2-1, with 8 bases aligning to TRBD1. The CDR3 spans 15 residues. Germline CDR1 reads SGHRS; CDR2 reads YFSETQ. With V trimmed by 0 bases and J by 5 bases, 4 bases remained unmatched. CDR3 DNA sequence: TGCGCCAGCAGCTTGGTTCAGGGGGCTAACAATGAGCAGTTCTTC. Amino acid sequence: CASSLVQGANNEQFF.

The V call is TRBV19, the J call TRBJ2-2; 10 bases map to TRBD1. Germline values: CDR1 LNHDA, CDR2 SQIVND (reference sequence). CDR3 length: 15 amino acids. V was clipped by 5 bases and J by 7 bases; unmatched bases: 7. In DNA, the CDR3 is TGTGCCAGTAGTGACAGGGGGCGCGGTATCGGGGAGCTGTTTTTT. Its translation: CASSDRGRGIGELFF.

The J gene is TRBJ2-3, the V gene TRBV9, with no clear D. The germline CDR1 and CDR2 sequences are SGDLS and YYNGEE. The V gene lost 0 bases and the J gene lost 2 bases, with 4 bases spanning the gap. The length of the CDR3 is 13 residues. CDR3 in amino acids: CASSVVLTDTQYF. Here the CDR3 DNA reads TGTGCCAGCAGCGTAGTACTCACAGATACGCAGTATTTT.

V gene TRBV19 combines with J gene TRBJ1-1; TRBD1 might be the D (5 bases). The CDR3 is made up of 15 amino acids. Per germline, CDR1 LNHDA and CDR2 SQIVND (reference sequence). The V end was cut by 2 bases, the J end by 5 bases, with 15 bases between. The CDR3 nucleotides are TGTGCCAGTAGTATAAAGGGGAGGTCGGGGACTGAAGCTTTCTTT. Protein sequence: CASSIKGRSGTEAFF.

CDR3 in amino acids: CASSFWPGEPQHF. CDR3 DNA sequence: TGTGCCAGCAGTTTCTGGCCGGGGGAGCCCCAGCATTTT. The chain recombines TRBV27 with TRBJ1-5; D perhaps matches TRBD1 (5 bases). The germline V gene encodes CDR1 MNHEY and CDR2 SMNVEV (reference sequence). CDR3 length equals 13 residues. The germline V and J ends were trimmed by 3 bases and 8 bases, with 11 bases remaining between them.

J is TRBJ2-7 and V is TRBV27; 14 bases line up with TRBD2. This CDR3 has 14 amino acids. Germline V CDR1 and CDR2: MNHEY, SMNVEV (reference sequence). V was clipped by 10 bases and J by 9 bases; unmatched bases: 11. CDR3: CATEGTSGRGVQYF. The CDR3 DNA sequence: TGTGCCACAGAGGGGACTAGCGGGAGAGGGGTGCAGTACTTC.

The CDR3 loop is CASSSGSYGYTF. For the CDR3, the DNA is TGTGCCAGCAGCAGCGGGAGCTATGGCTACACCTTC. V usage is TRBV5-8 and J usage is TRBJ1-2, with D unclear. The germline V gene has CDR1 SGHTS and CDR2 YDEGEE. Trimming stripped 4 bases from V and 4 bases from J, with 8 bases between. The CDR3 has 12 residues.

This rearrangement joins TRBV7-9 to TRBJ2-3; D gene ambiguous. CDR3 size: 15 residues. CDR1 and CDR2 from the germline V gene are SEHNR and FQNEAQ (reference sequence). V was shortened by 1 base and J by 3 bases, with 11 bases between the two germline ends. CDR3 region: CASSLVTPGTDTQYF. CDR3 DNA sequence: TGTGCCAGCAGCTTAGTCACCCCAGGAACAGATACGCAGTATTTT.

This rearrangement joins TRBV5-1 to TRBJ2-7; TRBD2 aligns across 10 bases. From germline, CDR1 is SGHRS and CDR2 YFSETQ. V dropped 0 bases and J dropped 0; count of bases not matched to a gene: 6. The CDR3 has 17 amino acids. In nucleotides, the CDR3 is TGCGCCAGCAGCTTGGGAGGTACTAGCGGGGCCTCCTACGAGCAGTACTTC. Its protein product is CASSLGGTSGASYEQYF.

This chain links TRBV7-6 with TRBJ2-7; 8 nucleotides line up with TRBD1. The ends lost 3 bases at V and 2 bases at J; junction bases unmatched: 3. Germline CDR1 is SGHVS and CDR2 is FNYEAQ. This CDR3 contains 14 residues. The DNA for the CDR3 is TGTGCCAGCAGCTTCGGACAGGGAACCTACGAGCAGTACTTC. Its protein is CASSFGQGTYEQYF.

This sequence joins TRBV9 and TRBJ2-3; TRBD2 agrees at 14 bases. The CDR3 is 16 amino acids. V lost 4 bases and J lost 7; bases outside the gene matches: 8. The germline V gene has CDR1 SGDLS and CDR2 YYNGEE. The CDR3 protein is CASSPPGLAGGHTQYF. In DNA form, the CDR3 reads TGTGCCAGCAGCCCCCCAGGACTAGCGGGGGGCCATACGCAGTATTTT.

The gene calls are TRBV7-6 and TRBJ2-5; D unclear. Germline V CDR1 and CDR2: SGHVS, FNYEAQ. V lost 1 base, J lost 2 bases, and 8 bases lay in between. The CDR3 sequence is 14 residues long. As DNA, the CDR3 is TGTGCCAGCAGCTTAGGTCTGCTACAAGAGACCCAGTACTTC. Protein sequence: CASSLGLLQETQYF.

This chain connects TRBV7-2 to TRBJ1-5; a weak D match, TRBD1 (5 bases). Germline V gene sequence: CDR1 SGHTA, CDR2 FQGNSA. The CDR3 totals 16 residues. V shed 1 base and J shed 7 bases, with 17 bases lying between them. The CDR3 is CASSLVRGVRGQPQHF. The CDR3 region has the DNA TGTGCCAGCAGCTTAGTTCGGGGGGTTAGGGGACAGCCCCAGCATTTT.

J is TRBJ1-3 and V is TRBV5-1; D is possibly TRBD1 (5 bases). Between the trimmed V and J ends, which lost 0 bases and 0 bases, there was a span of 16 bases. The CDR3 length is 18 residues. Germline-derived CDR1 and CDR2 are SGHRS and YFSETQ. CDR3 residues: CASSLDGGGWRSGNTIYF. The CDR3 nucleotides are TGCGCCAGCAGCTTGGATGGGGGAGGGTGGCGCTCTGGAAACACCATATATTTT.

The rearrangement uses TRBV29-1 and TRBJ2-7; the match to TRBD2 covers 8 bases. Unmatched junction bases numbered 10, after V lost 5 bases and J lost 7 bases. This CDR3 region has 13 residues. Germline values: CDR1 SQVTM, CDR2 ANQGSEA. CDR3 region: CSVKVAGGGEQYF. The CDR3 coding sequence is TGCAGCGTTAAAGTTGCGGGGGGCGGGGAGCAGTACTTC.

The CDR3 is CASSPQGAHGYTF. CDR3 sequence (DNA): TGTGCCAGCAGCCCACAGGGTGCCCATGGCTACACCTTC. J is TRBJ1-2 and V is TRBV7-9; perhaps TRBD1 as D (6 bases). Germline lookup yields CDR1 SEHNR and CDR2 FQNEAQ (reference sequence). There are 13 residues in the CDR3. Trimming took 5 bases from V and 6 from J, leaving 13 bases between them.

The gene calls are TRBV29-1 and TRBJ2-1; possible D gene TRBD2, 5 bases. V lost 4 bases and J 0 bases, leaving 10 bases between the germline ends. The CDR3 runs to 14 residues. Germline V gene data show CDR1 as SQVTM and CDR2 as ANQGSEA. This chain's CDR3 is CSVAGKISYNEQFF. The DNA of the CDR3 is TGCAGCGTTGCGGGGAAAATCTCCTACAATGAGCAGTTCTTC.

The CDR3 region is CASSFSRTNYEQYF. CDR3 sequence (DNA): TGTGCCAGCAGTTTCTCTCGGACTAACTACGAGCAGTACTTC. The chain employs TRBV28 and TRBJ2-7, with D tentatively TRBD2 (6 bases). The CDR3 length is 14 residues. V was cut by 3 bases and J by 3 bases, with 12 bases left in between. Germline CDR1 reads MDHEN; CDR2 reads SYDVKM.

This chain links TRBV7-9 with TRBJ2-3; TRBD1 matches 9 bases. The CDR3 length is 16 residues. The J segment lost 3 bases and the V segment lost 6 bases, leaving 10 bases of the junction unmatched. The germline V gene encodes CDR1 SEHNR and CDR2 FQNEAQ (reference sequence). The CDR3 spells CASRSPGQGGTDTQYF. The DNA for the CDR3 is TGTGCCAGCAGGTCGCCGGGACAGGGAGGTACAGATACGCAGTATTTT.